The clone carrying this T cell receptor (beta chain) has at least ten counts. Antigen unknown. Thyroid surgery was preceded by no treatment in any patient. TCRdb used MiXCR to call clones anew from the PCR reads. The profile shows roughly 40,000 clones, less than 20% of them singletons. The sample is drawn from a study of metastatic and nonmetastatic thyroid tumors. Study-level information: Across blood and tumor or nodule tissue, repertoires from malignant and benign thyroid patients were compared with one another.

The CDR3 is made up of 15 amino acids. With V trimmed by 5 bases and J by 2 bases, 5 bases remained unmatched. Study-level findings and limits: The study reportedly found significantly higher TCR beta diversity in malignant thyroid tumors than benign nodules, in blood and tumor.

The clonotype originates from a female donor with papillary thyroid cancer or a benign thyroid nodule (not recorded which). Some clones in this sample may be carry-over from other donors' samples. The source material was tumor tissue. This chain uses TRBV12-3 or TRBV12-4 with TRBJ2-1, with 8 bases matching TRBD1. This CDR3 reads CASSRTGRPYNEQFF. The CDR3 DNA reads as TGTGCCAGCAGTAGGACAGGGAGGCCCTACAATGAGCAGTTCTTC.